The TCR beta chain described here comes from a study of blood T cell repertoires in COVID-19. Looked up from germline, CDR1 is PRHDT and CDR2 is FYEKMQ (reference sequence). The CDR3 has 15 amino acids. The trim removed 8 bases at V and 2 bases at J, leaving 8 bases unmatched. Clones were read by immunoSEQ multiplex PCR, and TCRdb kept only the in-frame ones, dropping some. This sample carries approximately 200,000 clones, approximately 90% of them seen once, and the ten largest clones take less than 3.5%. V gene TRBV13 combines with J gene TRBJ2-1; 8 nucleotides agree with TRBD2. This sequence was found in a young woman with active or convalescent COVID-19. The source material was peripheral blood. As DNA, the CDR3 is TGTGCCAGCCGGGGAGCGGGGGCGGCCTACAATGAGCAGTTCTTC. Residues: CASRGAGAAYNEQFF.